This T cell receptor (beta chain) was documented in a study of blood T cell repertoires in COVID-19. Study-wide context: Researchers got acute and convalescent COVID-19 samples from the United States, Italy and Spain. Sample material is recorded as cDNA or gDNA derived from T cells, B-cell-depleted T cells, or PBMCs.

In the authors' methods: It was from reference gene primer amplification that nucleated cell counts were estimated. TCRdb keeps only in-frame clones here, not all; method: immunoSEQ multiplex PCR. That table gives V, J and clone size, and the DNA gave D and trimming. Counted here are 150,000 or so clones, roughly 70% occurring once; the ten biggest clones make up around 2.9%. From germline, CDR1 is LNHDA and CDR2 SQIVND (reference sequence). Between the trimmed V and J ends, which lost 8 bases and 7 bases, there was a span of 10 bases. The CDR3 length is 11 residues. Sequencing was done on a sample of peripheral blood. The clonotype originates from a woman aged 80 or over with acute or convalescent COVID-19. The chain uses TRBV19 and TRBJ2-3; D not resolved. CDR3 amino acids: CASSAVNTQYF. The CDR3 DNA reads TGTGCCAGTTCCGCGGTCAATACGCAGTATTTT.